The source of this T cell receptor (beta chain) is a study of blood T cell repertoires in COVID-19. Looked up from germline, CDR1 is LGHNA and CDR2 is YSLEER. The CDR3 spans 19 residues. The trim removed 1 base at V and 5 bases at J, leaving 14 bases unmatched. Method: immunoSEQ multiplex PCR; TCRdb's copy keeps in-frame clones and lacks some. Of about 230,000 clones listed, 84% are singletons. The specimen sequenced was PBMCs or T cells enriched from blood (not recorded which). This chain uses TRBV4-3 with TRBJ2-2; 9 bases are a match to TRBD2. This sequence originates from a man aged 55 to 70 who had recovered from COVID-19. CDR3 amino acids: CASSQAWSSGVGRTGELFF. CDR3 bases: TGCGCCAGCAGCCAAGCTTGGTCTAGCGGGGTGGGGCGAACCGGGGAGCTGTTTTTT.